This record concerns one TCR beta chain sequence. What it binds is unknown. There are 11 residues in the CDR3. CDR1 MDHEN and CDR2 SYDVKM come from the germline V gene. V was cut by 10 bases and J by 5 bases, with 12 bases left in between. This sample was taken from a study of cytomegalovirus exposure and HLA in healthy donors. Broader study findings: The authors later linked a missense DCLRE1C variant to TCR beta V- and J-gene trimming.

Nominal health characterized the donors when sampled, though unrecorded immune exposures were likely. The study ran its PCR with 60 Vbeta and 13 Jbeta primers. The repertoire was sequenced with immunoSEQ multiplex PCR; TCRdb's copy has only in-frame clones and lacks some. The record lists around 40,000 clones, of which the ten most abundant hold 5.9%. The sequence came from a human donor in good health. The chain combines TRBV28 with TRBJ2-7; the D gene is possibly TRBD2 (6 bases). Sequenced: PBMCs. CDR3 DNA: TGTGCCACCCTGAGGAGGGACGAGCAGTACTTC. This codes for CATLRRDEQYF.